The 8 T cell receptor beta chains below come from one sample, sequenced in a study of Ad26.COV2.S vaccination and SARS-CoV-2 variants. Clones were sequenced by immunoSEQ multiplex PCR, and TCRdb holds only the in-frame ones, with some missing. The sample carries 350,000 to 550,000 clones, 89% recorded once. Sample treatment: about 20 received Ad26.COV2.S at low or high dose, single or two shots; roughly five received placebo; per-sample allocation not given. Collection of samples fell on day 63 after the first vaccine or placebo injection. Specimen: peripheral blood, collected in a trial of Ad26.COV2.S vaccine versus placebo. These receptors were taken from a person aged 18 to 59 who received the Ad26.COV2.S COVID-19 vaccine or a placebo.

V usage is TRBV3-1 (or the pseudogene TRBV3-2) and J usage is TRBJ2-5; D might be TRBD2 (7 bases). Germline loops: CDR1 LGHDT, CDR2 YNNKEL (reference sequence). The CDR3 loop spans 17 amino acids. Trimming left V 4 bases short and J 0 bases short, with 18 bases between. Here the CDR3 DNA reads TGTGCCAGCAGCCCCTGGGGGGGCGACTGGCACCAAGAGACCCAGTACTTC. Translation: CASSPWGGDWHQETQYF.

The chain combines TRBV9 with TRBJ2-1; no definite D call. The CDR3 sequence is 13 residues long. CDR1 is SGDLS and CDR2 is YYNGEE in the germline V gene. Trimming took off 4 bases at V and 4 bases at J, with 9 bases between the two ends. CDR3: CASSTRQYNEQFF. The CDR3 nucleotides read TGTGCCAGCAGCACAAGACAATACAATGAGCAGTTCTTC. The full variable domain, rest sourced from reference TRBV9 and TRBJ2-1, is DSGVTQTPKHLITATGQRVTLRCSPRSGDLSVYWYQQSLDQGLQFLIQYYNGEERAKGNILERFSAQQFPDLHSELNLSSLELGDSALYFCASSTRQYNEQFFGPGTRLTVL.

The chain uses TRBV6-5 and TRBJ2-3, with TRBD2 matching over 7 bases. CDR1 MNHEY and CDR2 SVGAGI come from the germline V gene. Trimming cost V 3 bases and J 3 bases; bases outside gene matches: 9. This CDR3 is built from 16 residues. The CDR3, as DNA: TGTGCCAGCAGTTATTTTTTTACTAGCGAAACAGATACGCAGTATTTT. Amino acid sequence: CASSYFFTSETDTQYF.

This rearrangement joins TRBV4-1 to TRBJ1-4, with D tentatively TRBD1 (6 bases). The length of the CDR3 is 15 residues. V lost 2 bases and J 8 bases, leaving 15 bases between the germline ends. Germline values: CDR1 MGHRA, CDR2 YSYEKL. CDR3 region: CASSQQGTAGEKLFF. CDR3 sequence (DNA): TGCGCCAGCAGCCAACAGGGGACGGCGGGGGAAAAACTGTTTTTT.

The CDR3, as DNA: TGTGCCAGTAGTTGGACAGGTAATTTACCTTACAATGAGCAGTTCTTC. The encoded protein is CASSWTGNLPYNEQFF. This rearrangement joins TRBV19 to TRBJ2-1, with 7 bases lining up with TRBD1. The V segment lost 5 bases and the J segment 4 bases; nucleotides outside the gene matches: 11. The germline V gene has CDR1 LNHDA and CDR2 SQIVND (reference sequence). CDR3 length: 16 residues.

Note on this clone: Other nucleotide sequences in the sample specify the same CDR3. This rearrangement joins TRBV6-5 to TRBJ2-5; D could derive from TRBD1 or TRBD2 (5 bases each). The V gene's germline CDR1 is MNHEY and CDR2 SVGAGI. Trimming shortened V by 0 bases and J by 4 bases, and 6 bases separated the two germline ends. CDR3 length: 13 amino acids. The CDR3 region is CASSYSGGETQYF. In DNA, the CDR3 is TGTGCCAGCAGTTACTCTGGGGGAGAGACCCAGTACTTC.

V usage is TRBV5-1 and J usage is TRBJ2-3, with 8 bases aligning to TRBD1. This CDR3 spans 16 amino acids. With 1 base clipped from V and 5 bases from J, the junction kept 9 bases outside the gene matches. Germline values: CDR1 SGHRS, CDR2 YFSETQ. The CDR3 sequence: CASSLLAGGAGDTQYF. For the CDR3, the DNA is TGCGCCAGCAGCTTGTTGGCAGGGGGCGCGGGAGATACGCAGTATTTT.

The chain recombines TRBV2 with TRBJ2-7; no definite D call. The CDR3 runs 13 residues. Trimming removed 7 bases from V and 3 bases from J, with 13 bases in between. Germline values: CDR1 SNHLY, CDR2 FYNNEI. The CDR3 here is CASNRQSRYEQYF. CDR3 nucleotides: TGTGCCAGCAATAGGCAGTCCCGCTACGAGCAGTACTTC.